This section outlines one T cell receptor beta chain sequence together with its context. This record belongs to a study of blood T cell repertoires in COVID-19. This study enrolled people aged about 18 to 100 from approximately 25 US geographic areas. Original processing notes: Nucleated cell number was recorded as an estimate derived from reference gene primer amplification. The data were produced by immunoSEQ multiplex PCR, yet TCRdb's version contains in-frame clones alone and is incomplete. The V and J calls and clone size come from that table; D and trimming were worked out from the DNA. Among 200,000 to 250,000 clones listed, around 90% were seen once. The TCR comes from a man between 25 and 39 years old who had recovered from COVID-19. The sequencing input was PBMCs or T cells enriched from blood (not recorded which).

This chain's CDR3 is CASSGRMGQYNEQFF. The CDR3 nucleotides read TGTGCCAGCAGTGGGCGAATGGGACAGTACAATGAGCAGTTCTTC. V is TRBV25-1 and J is TRBJ2-1; 7 positions agree with TRBD1. The CDR3 is 15 residues long. V shed 4 bases and J 4 bases; nucleotides not matched to a gene: 7. Germline V gives CDR1 MGHDK, CDR2 SYGVNS. The whole variable domain, remainder taken from reference TRBV25-1 and TRBJ2-1, is EADIYQTPRYLVIGTGKKITLECSQTMGHDKMYWYQQDPGMELHLIHYSYGVNSTEKGDLSSESTVSRIRTEHFPLTLESARPSHTSQYLCASSGRMGQYNEQFFGPGTRLTVL.